This T cell receptor beta chain was observed in a study of CD8+ T cells in alopecia areata. Across the whole study: Treated patients were given oral tofacitinib, which was dosed at 5 to 10 mg twice daily.

Concerning this clone: Its antigen remains unidentified.

Alopecia areata patients provided lesional scalp punch biopsies and peripheral blood, both collected for the study. Separation by sorting yielded CD4+ and CD8+ T cells from PBMCs. Germline V gene sequence: CDR1 GTSNPN, CDR2 SVGIG (reference sequence). CDR3 length: 14 residues. J lost 3 bases, V lost 1 base, and 5 bases had no gene match. Investigators isolated RNA and reverse transcribed it into cDNA to act as the sequencing template. Sequencing was performed with immunoSEQ multiplex PCR; in TCRdb, only in-frame clones are kept and a portion is missing. This sample yields about 150,000 clones, of which 75% to 90% are seen a single time; about 15% belongs to the top ten. Study observations and caveats: Relative to normal scalp, lesional scalp, especially alopecia totalis/universalis, showed higher clonality.

The V and J genes are TRBV30 and TRBJ2-7; 8 nucleotides agree with TRBD1. The receptor's source is a human donor with alopecia areata. Sequencing used CD8+ T cells sorted from blood, obtained at week 0. CDR3 DNA: TGTGCCTGGAGTGAAGATGGGACAGGCTACGAGCAGTACTTC. This gives the protein CAWSEDGTGYEQYF.